A selection of T cell receptor beta chains follows, all from one sample in a study of type 1 and type 2 diabetes patients. TCRdb called the multiplex PCR reads again in MiXCR, with one record for every CDR3 protein. The sample holds about 250,000 distinct CDR3 sequences; 47% are singletons and the top ten take roughly 13%. Sequences were obtained from peripheral blood mononuclear cells (PBMCs). All receptors come from a young man with type 2 diabetes. Each CDR3 is given with its conserved first and last residue. D genes are given only for firm matches. The size of a clone is reported for some rows only, either as once, few or many, or as a class for expanded clones.

v_gene	d_gene	abundance	len	j_gene	CDR3nt	CDR3aa
TRBV5-1	TRBD2	NA	18	TRBJ2-3	TGCGCCAGCAGCTTGGAGGCTAGCGGGGATGGGGGGATACATACGCAGTATTTT	CASSLEASGDGGIHTQYF
TRBV6-6	NA	NA	13	TRBJ2-1	TGTGCCAGCAGTCCCCAGGGCGGGATTGAGCAGTTCTTC	CASSPQGGIEQFF
TRBV2	NA	NA	12	TRBJ1-3	TGTGCCAGCACGGGCTCTGGAAACACCATATATTTT	CASTGSGNTIYF
TRBV30	TRBD2	NA	15	TRBJ2-3	TGTGCCTGGAGGATATGGGAGGGCCAGGCAGATACGCAGTATTTT	CAWRIWEGQADTQYF
TRBV2	NA	many	13	TRBJ2-7	TGTGCCAGCAGTGGCGTTACTAGAAACGAGCAGTACTTC	CASSGVTRNEQYF
TRBV9	NA	NA	14	TRBJ1-1	TGTGCCAGCAGCGCACACACGTCGGGAAGGGAAGCTTTCTTT	CASSAHTSGREAFF
TRBV9	TRBD2	NA	16	TRBJ2-7	TGTGCCAGCATGTTCCCAGGTAGCGGGAGGAGCTACGAGCAGTACTTC	CASMFPGSGRSYEQYF
TRBV24-1	TRBD2	few	13	TRBJ2-7	TGTGCCACCAGCATAGCGGGAAAGTACGAGCAGTACTTC	CATSIAGKYEQYF
TRBV7-8	NA	NA	13	TRBJ2-5	TGTGCCAGCAGTAGGGTTGAGGAAGAGACCCAGTACTTC	CASSRVEEETQYF
TRBV19	NA	NA	13	TRBJ2-2	TGTGCCAGTGGTAGGGGGGATACCGGGGAGCTGTTTTTT	CASGRGDTGELFF
TRBV5-1	TRBD1	NA	13	TRBJ2-7	TGCGCCATTCCGGGACAGGGCTTCTACGAGCAGTACTTC	CAIPGQGFYEQYF
TRBV19	TRBD1	NA	15	TRBJ1-2	TGTGCCAGTAGTTCCCGACAGGGGCTTTTCTATGGCTACACCTTC	CASSSRQGLFYGYTF
TRBV15	TRBD1	NA	14	TRBJ1-1	TGTGCCACCAGCCCGCAGGGGGTGAACACTGAAGCTTTCTTT	CATSPQGVNTEAFF
TRBV2	NA	NA	14	TRBJ2-5	TGTGCCAGCAGTACCCAGATTGGTGAAGAGACCCAGTACTTC	CASSTQIGEETQYF
TRBV6-5	NA	few	15	TRBJ2-2	TGTGCCAGCACCCTACTCGCGGATCGCACCGGGGAGCTGTTTTTT	CASTLLADRTGELFF
TRBV2	NA	NA	18	TRBJ2-2	TGTGCCAGCAGTTTATATCCCAGGGCGGGTATGTCCACCAGGGAGCTGTTTTTT	CASSLYPRAGMSTRELFF
TRBV4-3	NA	NA	15	TRBJ1-4	TGCGCCAGCAGCCAAGATTCGGGAAATAATGAAAAACTGTTTTTT	CASSQDSGNNEKLFF
TRBV19	NA	NA	14	TRBJ1-4	TGTGCCAGTAGTCGGCTTGAAACTAATGAAAAACTGTTTTTT	CASSRLETNEKLFF
TRBV5-1	TRBD2	NA	13	TRBJ2-1	TGCGCCAGCAGCAGCGGGAGTTCTAATGAGCAGTTCTTC	CASSSGSSNEQFF
TRBV19	NA	NA	14	TRBJ1-1	TGTGCCAGTCAATACAGGGTAAGGGACACTGAAGCTTTCTTT	CASQYRVRDTEAFF
TRBV7-2	TRBD1	NA	15	TRBJ1-6	TGTGCCAGCAGCCCGGGACAGGGGGACTATTCACCCCTCCACTTT	CASSPGQGDYSPLHF
TRBV5-6	NA	once	13	TRBJ1-4	TGTGCCAGCAGCTTTTTTTCAAATGAAAAACTGTTTTTT	CASSFFSNEKLFF
TRBV6-5	NA	NA	15	TRBJ1-4	TGTGCCAGCAGTTACGCTCCGTCAACTAATGAAAAACTGTTTTTT	CASSYAPSTNEKLFF
TRBV9	NA	few	13	TRBJ2-7	TGTGCCAGCAGCGTAGCGGGGGCCTACGAGCAGTACTTC	CASSVAGAYEQYF
TRBV7-2	NA	few	14	TRBJ2-7	TGTGCCAGCAGCCCACCACAGGGTTCCTACGAGCAGTACTTC	CASSPPQGSYEQYF
TRBV10-1	NA	NA	13	TRBJ1-1	TGCGCCAGCAGCAGGGACGCGAACACTGAAGCTTTCTTT	CASSRDANTEAFF
TRBV24-1	TRBD2	NA	16	TRBJ2-1	TGTGCCACCAGTGATCTGGAGGGCGGGAGGCGGAATGAGCAGTTCTTC	CATSDLEGGRRNEQFF
TRBV2	NA	NA	15	TRBJ2-5	TGTGCCAGCCGACCAGACAGGAGCTCCTACAATGAGCAGTACTTC	CASRPDRSSYNEQYF
TRBV2	NA	few	13	TRBJ2-2	TGTGCCAGCAGCCCACGGGAGACCGGGGAGCTGTTTTTT	CASSPRETGELFF
TRBV13	TRBD2	NA	15	TRBJ2-3	TGTGCCAGCAGCCCTGGGGGGGAAGTCACAGATACGCAGTATTTT	CASSPGGEVTDTQYF
TRBV25-1	NA	NA	17	TRBJ1-2	TGTGCCAGCACCACCGCCTTAGTCGTCCTAGCTAACTATGGCTACACCTTC	CASTTALVVLANYGYTF
TRBV15	TRBD1	many	16	TRBJ2-7	TGTGCCACCAGCAGACCACAGGGGCCTGACTACTACGAGCAGTACTTC	CATSRPQGPDYYEQYF
TRBV7-9	TRBD1	NA	15	TRBJ2-5	TGTGCCAGCAGCTTGGGGACAGTCGGCCCAAAGACCCAGTACTTC	CASSLGTVGPKTQYF
TRBV2	NA	few	14	TRBJ2-1	TGTGCCAGCAGCAGGCAGGGGAGGGGGAATGAGCAGTTCTTC	CASSRQGRGNEQFF
TRBV12-3/TRBV12-4	NA	few	16	TRBJ1-6	TGTGCCAGCGGGGCCCGGGGAGAGGCATCCAATTCACCCCTCCACTTT	CASGARGEASNSPLHF
TRBV9	TRBD1	once	15	TRBJ2-7	TGTGCCAGCAGCGCCAGCCGGACAGGGGGCGACGAGCAGTACTTC	CASSASRTGGDEQYF
TRBV27	NA	NA	15	TRBJ2-1	TGTGCCAGCACTTCCGGGAACGGGATTTACAATGAGCAGTTCTTC	CASTSGNGIYNEQFF
TRBV25-1	NA	NA	15	TRBJ2-3	TGTGCCAGCAGTGGGTTCTCAGGTTCGGCAGATACGCAGTATTTT	CASSGFSGSADTQYF
TRBV20-1	TRBD1	NA	13	TRBJ2-7	TGCAGTGCGGCCGGGACAGCAAACTACGAGCAGTACTTC	CSAAGTANYEQYF
TRBV7-9	TRBD1	NA	12	TRBJ1-1	TGTGCCAGCAGTCCACAGGGGTATGAAGCTTTCTTT	CASSPQGYEAFF
TRBV19	NA	many	11	TRBJ1-1	TGTGCCAGTAGCATGATAGACTTTGCTTTCTTT	CASSMIDFAFF
TRBV7-2	TRBD1	few	16	TRBJ2-7	TGTGCCAGCAGCTTGGCCGGGACAGCCGTCTCCTACGAGCAGTACTTC	CASSLAGTAVSYEQYF
TRBV29-1	TRBD2	NA	13	TRBJ2-5	TGCAGCGTACGAGCGGGAGGCGGAGAGACCCAGTACTTC	CSVRAGGGETQYF
TRBV10-3	TRBD2	NA	14	TRBJ2-7	TGTGCCAGCAGTCGATCTAGCGGGAGTTACGAGCAGTACTTC	CASSRSSGSYEQYF
TRBV5-1	NA	NA	13	TRBJ1-4	TGCGCCAGCAGTCAGGGGCCGAATGGAAAACTGTTTTTT	CASSQGPNGKLFF
TRBV7-3	NA	once	13	TRBJ2-1	TGTGCCAGCAGCTTAGCAAGGGGGGATGAGCAGTTCTTC	CASSLARGDEQFF
TRBV27	NA	few	14	TRBJ2-5	TGTGCCAGCAGTTTATATTCGCGGGTGGGGACCCAGTACTTC	CASSLYSRVGTQYF
TRBV19	NA	few	15	TRBJ1-2	TGTGCCAGTAGTATAGGTCTCAGACTGAACTATGGCTACACCTTC	CASSIGLRLNYGYTF
TRBV6-6	TRBD1	many	15	TRBJ1-1	TGTGCCAGCAGCCTCCGGGACAGGGGGAGTACTGAAGCTTTCTTT	CASSLRDRGSTEAFF
TRBV7-2	NA	few	13	TRBJ1-2	TGTGCCAGCAGCTTAGCGACACAGTATGGCTACACCTTC	CASSLATQYGYTF
TRBV30	NA	NA	12	TRBJ2-1	TGTGCCTGGGAAGCCGGGACGAATGAGCAGTTCTTC	CAWEAGTNEQFF